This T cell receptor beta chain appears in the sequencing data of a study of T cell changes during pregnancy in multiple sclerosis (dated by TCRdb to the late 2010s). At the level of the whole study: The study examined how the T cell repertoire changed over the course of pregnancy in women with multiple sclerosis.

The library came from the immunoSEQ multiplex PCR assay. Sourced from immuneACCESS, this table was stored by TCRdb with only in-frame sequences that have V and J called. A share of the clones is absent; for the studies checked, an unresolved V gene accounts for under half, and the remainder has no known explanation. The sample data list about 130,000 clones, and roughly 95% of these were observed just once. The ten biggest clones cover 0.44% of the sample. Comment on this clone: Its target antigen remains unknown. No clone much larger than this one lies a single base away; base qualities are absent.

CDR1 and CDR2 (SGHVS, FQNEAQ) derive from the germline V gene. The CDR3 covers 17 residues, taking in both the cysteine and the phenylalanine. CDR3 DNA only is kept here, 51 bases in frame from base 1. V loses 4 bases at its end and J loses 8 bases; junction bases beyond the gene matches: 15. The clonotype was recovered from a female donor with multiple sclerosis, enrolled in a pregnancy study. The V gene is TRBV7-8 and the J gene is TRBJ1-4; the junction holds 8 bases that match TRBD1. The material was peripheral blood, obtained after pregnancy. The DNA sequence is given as TGTGCCAGCAGCTCAAGACAGGGGTCCCGGGGGGAGGAAAAACTGTTTTTT. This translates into CASSSRQGSRGEEKLFF.